Listed here are 18 T cell receptor beta chains from one sample, sequenced in a study of cytomegalovirus exposure and HLA in healthy donors. PCR used 60 Vbeta primers and 13 Jbeta primers. Here immunoSEQ multiplex PCR was the method, and the copy in TCRdb shows in-frame clones only, minus some. This sample yields 90,000 to 100,000 clones, of which over 75% are seen a single time; around 2% belongs to the top ten. Sequencing was done on a sample of PBMCs. The receptor set was obtained from a man between 18 and 29 years old in good health and CMV-seronegative.

This clone was seen a few times. This rearrangement joins TRBV7-8 to TRBJ2-1, with 7 positions matching TRBD1. Losses at the gene ends were 5 bases for V and 2 bases for J; bases not matched to a gene: 6. The CDR3 spans 15 residues. CDR1 and CDR2 from the germline V gene are SGHVS and FQNEAQ. CDR3 region: CASSPRQGPYNEQFF. The CDR3 DNA sequence: TGTGCCAGCAGCCCCCGACAGGGACCCTACAATGAGCAGTTCTTC.

V is TRBV2 and J is TRBJ2-5; perhaps TRBD2 as D (7 bases). Trimming removed 8 bases at V and 5 bases at J, with 18 bases between. Per the germline V gene, CDR1 is SNHLY and CDR2 is FYNNEI. CDR3 size: 14 residues. The CDR3 bases are TGTGCCAGCGGCCCTAACGGGGGGCCTGAGACCCAGTACTTC. It is translated as CASGPNGGPETQYF.

This chain joins TRBV25-1 and TRBJ1-1, with D uncertain. The germline gives CDR1 MGHDK, CDR2 SYGVNS. The CDR3 contains 13 residues. V was shortened by 7 bases and J by 5 bases, with 14 bases between the two germline ends. The CDR3 sequence: CASNKKGGTEAFF. The CDR3 nucleotides read TGTGCCAGCAACAAAAAGGGAGGTACTGAAGCTTTCTTT.

The rearrangement links TRBV4-1 to TRBJ1-5, with TRBD1 identical over 12 bases. Per germline, CDR1 MGHRA and CDR2 YSYEKL. With 3 bases clipped from V and 6 bases from J, the junction kept 9 bases outside the gene matches. This CDR3 is built from 17 residues. CDR3 DNA sequence: TGCGCCAGCAGCCATCCGCCGGGACAGGGGGCTGGTCAGCCCCAGCATTTT. This gives the protein CASSHPPGQGAGQPQHF.

The chain couples TRBV6-1 to TRBJ2-7; a weak D match, TRBD1 (6 bases). Germline V CDR1 and CDR2: MNHNS, SASEGT. This CDR3 comprises 15 residues. The V gene lost 6 bases and the J gene lost 2 bases, with 17 bases spanning the gap. The CDR3 DNA follows: TGTGCCAGCAGCCCCGGACAGATTCCCACCTACGAGCAGTACTTC. Amino acid sequence: CASSPGQIPTYEQYF.

J is TRBJ1-6 and V is TRBV27, with 7 bases matching TRBD1. The germline gives CDR1 MNHEY, CDR2 SMNVEV (reference sequence). The length of the CDR3 is 15 residues. V shed 1 base and J 6 bases; nucleotides not matched to a gene: 3. The CDR3 DNA sequence: TGTGCCAGCAGTTTATACGGGACAGCTAATTCACCCCTCCACTTT. Translating it yields CASSLYGTANSPLHF.

The V gene is TRBV19, the J gene TRBJ1-1; no firm D call. CDR1 and CDR2 from the germline V gene are LNHDA and SQIVND (reference sequence). Trimming removed 0 bases from V and 1 base from J, with 6 bases in between. The CDR3 consists of 14 residues. CDR3 in DNA: TGTGCCAGTAGTATAGATGTCGGGAACACTGAAGCTTTCTTT. It translates to CASSIDVGNTEAFF.

Comments on this clone: Other DNA sequences in this sample translate to the same CDR3. The CDR3 here is CASSWGELNQPQHF. The CDR3 DNA reads TGCGCCAGCAGCTGGGGAGAGTTGAATCAGCCCCAGCATTTT. The chain carries TRBV5-1 and TRBJ1-5; no firm D call. The CDR3 is 14 residues long. V lost 3 bases and J 4 bases, leaving 11 bases between the germline ends. CDR1 is SGHRS, CDR2 YFSETQ, per germline.

V gene TRBV2 combines with J gene TRBJ1-1; D is ambiguous. The germline V gene has CDR1 SNHLY and CDR2 FYNNEI. Deletions cut 4 bases from V and 1 base from J, with 7 bases between. This CDR3 contains 13 residues. The CDR3 sequence is CASSAESNTEAFF. The CDR3 DNA reads TGTGCCAGCAGTGCGGAGTCGAACACTGAAGCTTTCTTT.

This chain joins TRBV7-6 and TRBJ2-2, with TRBD1 matching 7 bases. CDR1 SGHVS and CDR2 FNYEAQ come from the germline V gene. J gave up 6 bases and V 4 bases, and 11 bases lay outside the gene matches. The CDR3 runs 16 residues. CDR3 DNA sequence: TGTGCCAGCAGCTCGCATCCTCACAGGGGCGCCGGGGAGCTGTTTTTT. Protein product: CASSSHPHRGAGELFF.

J is TRBJ1-2 and V is TRBV30, with 9 bases that match TRBD1. Germline V gene lookup returns CDR1 GTSNPN and CDR2 SVGIG (reference sequence). The trim removed 2 bases at V and 9 bases at J, leaving 4 bases unmatched. The CDR3 sequence is 12 residues long. CDR3 sequence: CAWSTGGYSYTF. CDR3 DNA sequence: TGTGCCTGGAGTACAGGGGGCTACAGCTACACCTTC.

A word on this clone: A junction boundary mismatches the germline segment, possibly from a read error. The DNA of the CDR3 is TGTACCAGCAGCTTAGAGATAGGGACAGGGTGGCCTGAAGCTTTCTTT. Residues: CTSSLEIGTGWPEAFF. The chain uses TRBV7-9 and TRBJ1-1, with TRBD1 matching over 9 bases. Per the germline V gene, CDR1 is SEHNR and CDR2 is FQNEAQ (reference sequence). The CDR3 covers 16 residues.

The chain links TRBV5-4 to TRBJ2-5; 11 bases align to TRBD2. Trimming at V came to 4 bases and at J to 4 bases, leaving 9 bases not matched to a gene. Per the germline V gene, CDR1 is SGHNT and CDR2 is YYREEE (reference sequence). CDR3 size: 16 residues. The CDR3 DNA follows: TGTGCCAGCAGCCTGATCCTAGCGGGGGGTTTAGAGACCCAGTACTTC. Residues: CASSLILAGGLETQYF.

The chain uses TRBV6-5 and TRBJ1-1, with D possibly TRBD1 on 6 matching bases. CDR1 and CDR2 from the germline V gene are MNHEY and SVGAGI. This CDR3 has 14 amino acids. V lost 5 bases, J lost 7 bases, and 17 bases lay in between. CDR3 DNA sequence: TGTGCCAGCAGTCAAGTTAGGGGGGGGATTGAAGCTTTCTTT. As protein: CASSQVRGGIEAFF.

The rearrangement joins TRBV6-1 to TRBJ1-1; 10 nucleotides align to TRBD1. Germline assignment: CDR1 MNHNS and CDR2 SASEGT. The CDR3 covers 15 residues. Trimming removed 4 bases from V and 3 bases from J; junction bases left unmatched: 5. The CDR3 DNA reads as TGTGCCAGCAGTGCTCCGGGACAGGGGTACACTGAAGCTTTCTTT. Protein: CASSAPGQGYTEAFF.

This chain links TRBV7-2 with TRBJ2-7, with 7 bases lining up with TRBD2. The CDR3 runs 15 residues. The germline gives CDR1 SGHTA, CDR2 FQGNSA. V gave up 2 bases and J gave up 1 base; unmatched junction bases: 5. The CDR3, as DNA: TGTGCCAGCAGCTTATACAGCGGGGAGTCCTACGAGCAGTACTTC. Translating it yields CASSLYSGESYEQYF. Together with reference TRBV7-2 and TRBJ2-7, the CDR3 gives the full variable domain: GAGVSQSPSNKVTEKGKDVELRCDPISGHTALYWYRQSLGQGLEFLIYFQGNSAPDKSGLPSDRFSAERTGGSVSTLTIQRTQQEDSAVYLCASSLYSGESYEQYFGPGTRLTVT.

CDR3 protein: CASSQQGAVNEKLFF. For the CDR3, the DNA is TGCGCCAGCAGCCAACAGGGGGCGGTTAATGAAAAACTGTTTTTT. V is TRBV5-1 and J is TRBJ1-4; 9 nucleotides align to TRBD1. V was clipped by 4 bases and J by 4 bases; unmatched bases: 5. The CDR3 is 15 residues long. Germline V gene lookup returns CDR1 SGHRS and CDR2 YFSETQ. Supplemented by reference TRBV5-1 and TRBJ1-4, the full variable domain reads KAGVTQTPRYLIKTRGQQVTLSCSPISGHRSVSWYQQTPGQGLQFLFEYFSETQRNKGNFPGRFSGRQFSNSRSEMNVSTLELGDSALYLCASSQQGAVNEKLFFGSGTQLSVL.

J is TRBJ2-7 and V is TRBV5-1; 12 nucleotides align to TRBD1. CDR3 size: 15 residues. CDR1 is SGHRS and CDR2 is YFSETQ in the germline V gene. J gave up 4 bases and V 4 bases, and 6 bases lay outside the gene matches. CDR3 region: CASSTGTGGGYEQYF. CDR3 DNA sequence: TGCGCCAGCAGCACCGGGACAGGGGGCGGGTACGAGCAGTACTTC. The entire variable domain, with the rest obtained from reference TRBV5-1 and TRBJ2-7, is as follows: KAGVTQTPRYLIKTRGQQVTLSCSPISGHRSVSWYQQTPGQGLQFLFEYFSETQRNKGNFPGRFSGRQFSNSRSEMNVSTLELGDSALYLCASSTGTGGGYEQYFGPGTRLTVT.